These 2 T cell receptor beta chains came from one sample sequenced in a study of shared clonotypes between healthy human individuals. The protocol was immunoSEQ multiplex PCR, while the TCRdb copy is restricted to in-frame clones and leaves out a portion. The sample records about 1.5 million clones, around 95% being singletons. The sequencing sample was made of naive CD4+ T cells sorted from blood. This sample's subset: CD45RA+ positively selected. The receptors derive from a man aged 25 to 40 in good health.

Only one count was recorded for this clone. The chain employs TRBV2 and TRBJ2-1; the match to TRBD2 covers 14 bases. The CDR3 extends over 15 amino acids. CDR1 is SNHLY and CDR2 is FYNNEI in the germline V gene. Unmatched junction bases numbered 9, after V lost 9 bases and J lost 8 bases. This chain's CDR3 is CASAETSGRVYEQFF. Written as DNA, the CDR3 is TGTGCCAGTGCGGAGACTAGCGGGAGGGTCTATGAGCAGTTCTTC.

Of note for this clone: The junction and the germline gene differ at one end; a read error may be behind it. The chain links TRBV7-7 to TRBJ2-3, with 8 bases aligning to TRBD1. Germline values: CDR1 SSHAT, CDR2 FNYEAQ (reference sequence). This CDR3 region has 15 residues. Written as DNA, the CDR3 is TGTGCTAGCAGCTTGGGGCAGGGGGCTACAGATACGCAGTATTTT. Amino acids: CASSLGQGATDTQYF.